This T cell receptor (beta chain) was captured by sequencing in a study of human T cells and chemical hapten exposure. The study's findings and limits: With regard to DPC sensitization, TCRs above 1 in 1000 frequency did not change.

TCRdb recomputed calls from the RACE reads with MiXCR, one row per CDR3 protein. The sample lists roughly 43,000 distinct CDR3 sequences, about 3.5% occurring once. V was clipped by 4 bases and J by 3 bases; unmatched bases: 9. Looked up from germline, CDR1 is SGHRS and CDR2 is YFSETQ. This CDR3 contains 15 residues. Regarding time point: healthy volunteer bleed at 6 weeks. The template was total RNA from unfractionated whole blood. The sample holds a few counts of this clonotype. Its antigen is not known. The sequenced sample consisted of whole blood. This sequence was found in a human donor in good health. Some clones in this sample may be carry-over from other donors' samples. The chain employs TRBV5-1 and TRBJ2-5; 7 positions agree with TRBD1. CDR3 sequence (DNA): TGCGCCAGCAGCCGACCGACAGGGCCGAAAGAGACCCAGTACTTC. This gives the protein CASSRPTGPKETQYF. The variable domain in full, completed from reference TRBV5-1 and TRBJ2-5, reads KAGVTQTPRYLIKTRGQQVTLSCSPISGHRSVSWYQQTPGQGLQFLFEYFSETQRNKGNFPGRFSGRQFSNSRSEMNVSTLELGDSALYLCASSRPTGPKETQYFGPGTRLLVL.